The TCR beta chain described here comes from a study of blood T cell repertoires in COVID-19. Looked up from germline, CDR1 is SGHTA and CDR2 is FQGTGA. This CDR3 is 15 amino acids long. V gave up 4 bases and J gave up 2 bases, with 13 bases separating them. Profiling relied on immunoSEQ multiplex PCR, and the TCRdb table lists in-frame clones only, not all of them. The table records 55,000 to 75,000 clones, under 90% of them present only once. This clone was detected only once. V gene TRBV7-3 combines with J gene TRBJ2-3; the D gene is possibly TRBD2 (6 bases). This clonotype was sampled from a man aged 70-80 years who had recovered from COVID-19. The specimen was peripheral blood. The CDR3 sequence: CASSSMGLDTDTQYF. CDR3 coding DNA: TGTGCCAGCAGCTCAATGGGACTCGACACAGATACGCAGTATTTT.